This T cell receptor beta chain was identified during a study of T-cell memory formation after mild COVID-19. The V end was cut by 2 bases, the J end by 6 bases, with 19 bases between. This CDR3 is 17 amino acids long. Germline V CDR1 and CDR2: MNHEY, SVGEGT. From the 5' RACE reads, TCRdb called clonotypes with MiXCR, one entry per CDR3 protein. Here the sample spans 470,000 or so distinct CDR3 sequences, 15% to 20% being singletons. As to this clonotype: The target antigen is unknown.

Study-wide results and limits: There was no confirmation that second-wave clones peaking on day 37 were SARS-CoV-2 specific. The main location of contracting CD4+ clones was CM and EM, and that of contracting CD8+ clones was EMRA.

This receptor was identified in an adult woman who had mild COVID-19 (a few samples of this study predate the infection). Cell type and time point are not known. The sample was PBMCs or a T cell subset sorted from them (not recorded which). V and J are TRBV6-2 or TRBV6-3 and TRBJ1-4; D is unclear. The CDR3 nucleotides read TGTGCCAGCAGTTACGAAGTGGGAGGTCGGCCCGATGAAAAACTGTTTTTT. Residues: CASSYEVGGRPDEKLFF.